This entry concerns a single TCR beta chain. The antigen is not known. Other DNA sequences from this sample encode an identical CDR3 as well. This sample stems from a study of cytomegalovirus exposure and HLA in healthy donors. Findings of the study overall: Earlier analysis looked at TCR beta V segments, and most were productive about 87% or about 30% of the time.

The PCR made use of 60 Vbeta and 13 Jbeta primers. Clones were sequenced by immunoSEQ multiplex PCR, and TCRdb holds only the in-frame ones, with some missing. The sample has around 150,000 clones, 75% to 80% seen once. CDR1 MNHEY and CDR2 SVGAGI come from the germline V gene. V shed 2 bases and J 2 bases; nucleotides not matched to a gene: 2. CDR3 size: 14 residues. The source of this sequence is a male donor in good health and CMV-seronegative. The V and J genes are TRBV6-5 and TRBJ2-7; 8 bases fit TRBD1. The sequenced material came from PBMCs. CDR3 coding DNA: TGTGCCAGCAGTTACGGGACAGGAACCTACGAGCAGTACTTC. This sequence encodes CASSYGTGTYEQYF.